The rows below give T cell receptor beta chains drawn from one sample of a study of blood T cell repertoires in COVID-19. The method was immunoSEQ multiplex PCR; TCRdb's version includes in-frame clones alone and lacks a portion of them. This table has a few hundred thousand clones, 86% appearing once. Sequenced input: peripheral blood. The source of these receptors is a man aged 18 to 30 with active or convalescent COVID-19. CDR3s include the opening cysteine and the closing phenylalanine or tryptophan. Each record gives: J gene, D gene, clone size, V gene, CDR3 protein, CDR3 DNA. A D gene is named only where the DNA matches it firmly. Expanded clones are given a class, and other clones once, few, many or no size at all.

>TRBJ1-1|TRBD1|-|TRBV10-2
CASSSTGGGTEAFF
TGCGCCAGCAGCTCGACAGGGGGGGGGACTGAAGCTTTCTTT
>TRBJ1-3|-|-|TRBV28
CASSLAPRTGNTIYF
TGTGCCAGCAGTTTAGCCCCCCGTACAGGAAACACCATATATTTT
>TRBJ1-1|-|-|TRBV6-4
CASRMTSQSSPLEAFF
TGTGCCAGCAGAATGACATCACAGAGCTCACCCCTTGAAGCTTTCTTT
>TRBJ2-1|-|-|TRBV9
CASSVGNRDEQFF
TGTGCCAGCAGCGTAGGGAACAGGGATGAGCAGTTCTTC
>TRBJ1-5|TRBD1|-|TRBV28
CASRTGSRQPQHF
TGTGCCAGCAGGACAGGGAGTCGTCAGCCCCAGCATTTT
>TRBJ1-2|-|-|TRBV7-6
CASSLQSAGNYGYTF
TGTGCCAGCAGCTTACAATCGGCGGGCAACTATGGCTACACCTTC
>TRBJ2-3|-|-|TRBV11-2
CASSSSTDTQYF
TGTGCCAGCAGCTCGAGCACAGATACGCAGTATTTT
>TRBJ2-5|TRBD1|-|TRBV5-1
CASSSRATGLGRETQYF
TGCGCCAGCAGCTCCCGAGCGACAGGGTTGGGAAGAGAGACCCAGTACTTC
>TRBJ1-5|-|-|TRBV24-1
CATSDPGRGGNQPQHF
TGTGCCACCAGTGATCCGGGGCGGGGGGGCAATCAGCCCCAGCATTTT
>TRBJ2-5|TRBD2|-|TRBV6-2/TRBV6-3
CASSGTSQETQYF
TGTGCCAGCAGTGGGACTAGCCAAGAGACCCAGTACTTC
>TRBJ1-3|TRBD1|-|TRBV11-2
CASSPRTGTGNTIYF
TGTGCCAGCAGCCCACGGACAGGGACTGGAAACACCATATATTTT
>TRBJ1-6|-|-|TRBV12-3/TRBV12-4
CASSLYVSPLHF
TGTGCCAGCAGTTTATATGTTTCACCCCTCCACTTT
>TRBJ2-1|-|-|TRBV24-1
CATGLSNNEQFF
TGTGCCACCGGACTTTCCAACAATGAGCAGTTCTTC
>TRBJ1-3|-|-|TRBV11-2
CASTWESSGNTIYF
TGTGCCAGCACCTGGGAGTCCTCTGGAAACACCATATATTTT
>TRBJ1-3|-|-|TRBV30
CACLFSVSGNTIYF
TGTGCCTGTTTGTTCAGCGTCTCTGGAAACACCATATATTTT
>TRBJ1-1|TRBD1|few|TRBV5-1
CASSLGTGRTEAFF
TGCGCCAGCAGCTTGGGGACAGGGAGAACTGAAGCTTTCTTT
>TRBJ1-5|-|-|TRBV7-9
CASSFFYNQPQHF
TGTGCCAGCAGCTTTTTCTACAATCAGCCCCAGCATTTT
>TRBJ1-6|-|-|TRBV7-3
CASSFQGNSPLHF
TGTGCCAGCAGCTTCCAGGGTAATTCACCCCTCCACTTT
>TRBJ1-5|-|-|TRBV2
CASSEGAGGLSNQPQHF
TGTGCCAGCAGTGAAGGGGCGGGGGGGCTTAGCAATCAGCCCCAGCATTTT
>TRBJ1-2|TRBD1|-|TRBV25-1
CASGGTGLGYTF
TGTGCCAGCGGGGGGACAGGGCTTGGCTACACCTTC
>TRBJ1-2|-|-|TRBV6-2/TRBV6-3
CASSLSLDSRLNGYTF
TGTGCCAGCAGCCTAAGCCTGGACAGCCGGCTTAATGGCTACACCTTC
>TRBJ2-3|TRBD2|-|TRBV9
CASSVGLAVQSDTQYF
TGTGCCAGCAGCGTAGGACTAGCGGTCCAATCGGATACGCAGTATTTT
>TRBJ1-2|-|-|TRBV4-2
CASSQERQSNGYTF
TGTGCCAGCAGCCAAGAGAGACAGTCAAATGGCTACACCTTC